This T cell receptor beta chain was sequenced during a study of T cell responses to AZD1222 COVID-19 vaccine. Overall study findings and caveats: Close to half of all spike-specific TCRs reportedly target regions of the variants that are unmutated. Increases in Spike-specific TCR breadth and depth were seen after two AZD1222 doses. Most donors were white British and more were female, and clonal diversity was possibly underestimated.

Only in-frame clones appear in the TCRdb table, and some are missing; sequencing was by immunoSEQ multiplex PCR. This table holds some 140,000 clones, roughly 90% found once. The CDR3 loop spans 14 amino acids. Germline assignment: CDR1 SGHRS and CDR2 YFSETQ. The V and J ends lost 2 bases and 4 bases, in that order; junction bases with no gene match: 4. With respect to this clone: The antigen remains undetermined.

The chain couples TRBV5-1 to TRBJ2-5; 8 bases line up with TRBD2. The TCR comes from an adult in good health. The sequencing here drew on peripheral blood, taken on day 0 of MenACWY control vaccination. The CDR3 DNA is TGCGCCAGCAGCTTCGGACTAGCACGAGAGACCCAGTACTTC. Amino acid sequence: CASSFGLARETQYF. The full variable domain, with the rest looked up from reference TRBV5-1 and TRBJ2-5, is KAGVTQTPRYLIKTRGQQVTLSCSPISGHRSVSWYQQTPGQGLQFLFEYFSETQRNKGNFPGRFSGRQFSNSRSEMNVSTLELGDSALYLCASSFGLARETQYFGPGTRLLVL.